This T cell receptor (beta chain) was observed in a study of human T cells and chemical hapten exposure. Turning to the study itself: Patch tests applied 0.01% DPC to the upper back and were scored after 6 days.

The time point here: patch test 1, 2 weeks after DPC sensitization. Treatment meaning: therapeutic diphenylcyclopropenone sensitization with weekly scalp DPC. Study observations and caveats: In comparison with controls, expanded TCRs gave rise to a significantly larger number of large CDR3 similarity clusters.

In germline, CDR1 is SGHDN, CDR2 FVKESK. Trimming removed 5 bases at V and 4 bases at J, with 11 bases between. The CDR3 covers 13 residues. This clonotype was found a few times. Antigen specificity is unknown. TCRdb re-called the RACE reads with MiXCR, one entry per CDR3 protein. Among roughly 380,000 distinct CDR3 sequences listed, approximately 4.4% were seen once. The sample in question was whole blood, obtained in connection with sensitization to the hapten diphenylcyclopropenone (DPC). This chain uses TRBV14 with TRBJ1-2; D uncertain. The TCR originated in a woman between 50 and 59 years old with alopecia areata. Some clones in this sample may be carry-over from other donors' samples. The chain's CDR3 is CASSIGSFYGYTF. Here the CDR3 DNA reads TGTGCCAGCAGCATAGGGAGCTTCTATGGCTACACCTTC.